The 9 T cell receptor beta chains reported below all come from one sample, sequenced in a study of blood T cell repertoires in COVID-19. Generated by immunoSEQ multiplex PCR, the TCRdb table keeps only in-frame clones and is missing some. The sample holds about 370,000 clones, 80% to 90% seen once. Sequencing was carried out using peripheral blood. Every receptor here comes from a woman aged 30 to 39 with COVID-19, enrolled during active disease.

This rearrangement joins TRBV7-2 to TRBJ2-2; 9 nucleotides match TRBD2. CDR1 and CDR2 (germline): SGHTA, FQGNSA. This CDR3 comprises 15 residues. Trimming cost V 3 bases and J 6 bases; bases outside gene matches: 5. The CDR3 protein is CASSFGGGVPGELFF. The CDR3 coding sequence is TGTGCCAGCAGCTTCGGCGGGGGGGTTCCCGGGGAGCTGTTTTTT.

This clone appeared a few times. The identical CDR3 is also encoded by other nucleotide sequences in the sample. The chain links TRBV12-5 to TRBJ1-5; D is unresolved. Germline values: CDR1 LGHNT, CDR2 FRNRAP. The V end lost 4 bases, the J end lost 5 bases, and 6 bases lay between the germline ends. The CDR3 extends over 12 amino acids. For the CDR3, the DNA is TGTGCTAGTGGTTCCGGGGATCAGCCCCAGCATTTT. Amino acid sequence: CASGSGDQPQHF.

This chain links TRBV28 with TRBJ1-5; TRBD1 matches 10 bases. Germline CDR1 is MDHEN and CDR2 is SYDVKM. V lost 5 bases and J lost 1; bases outside the gene matches: 8. The CDR3 loop spans 17 amino acids. Here the CDR3 DNA reads TGTGCCAGCAGTCCCCGACAGGGGGCCACCAGCAATCAGCCCCAGCATTTT. Translating gives CASSPRQGATSNQPQHF.

The chain combines TRBV27 with TRBJ2-7, with 15 bases aligning to TRBD2. The germline V gene encodes CDR1 MNHEY and CDR2 SMNVEV (reference sequence). The ends lost 6 bases at V and 6 bases at J; junction bases unmatched: 12. CDR3 length equals 17 residues. CDR3 loop: CASSLGLAGGLGAEQYF. The DNA for the CDR3 is TGTGCCAGCAGCCTGGGACTAGCGGGGGGTCTGGGCGCCGAGCAGTACTTC.

This chain joins TRBV18 and TRBJ2-7; the match to TRBD1 covers 7 bases. Trimming cost V 3 bases and J 7 bases; bases outside gene matches: 9. The CDR3 has 14 residues. CDR1 and CDR2 from the germline V gene are KGHSH and LQKENI. The CDR3 reads CASSPRDSSWEQYF. The CDR3 region has the DNA TGTGCCAGCTCACCTCGGGACAGTTCTTGGGAGCAGTACTTC.

V and J are TRBV27 and TRBJ2-2; the match to TRBD1 covers 9 bases. V lost 2 bases, J lost 5 bases, and 12 bases stayed unmatched. The V gene's germline CDR1 is MNHEY and CDR2 SMNVEV (reference sequence). The CDR3 runs 18 residues. CDR3 coding DNA: TGTGCCAGCAGTTTAATTCGTGGAGGGACAGGGCGTACCGGGGAGCTGTTTTTT. Its protein is CASSLIRGGTGRTGELFF.

The V gene is TRBV5-6, the J gene TRBJ2-1; D might be TRBD1 (5 bases). V was clipped by 1 base and J by 2 bases, with 13 bases between them. CDR3 length equals 16 residues. Germline V gene data show CDR1 as SGHDT and CDR2 as YYEEEE. CDR3 DNA: TGTGCCAGCAGCTTGATGGTAGGGGAACCCTACAATGAGCAGTTCTTC. It codes for CASSLMVGEPYNEQFF. Combining the CDR3 with reference TRBV5-6 and TRBJ2-1 gives the whole variable domain DAGVTQSPTHLIKTRGQQVTLRCSPKSGHDTVSWYQQALGQGPQFIFQYYEEEERQRGNFPDRFSGHQFPNYSSELNVNALLLGDSALYLCASSLMVGEPYNEQFFGPGTRLTVL.

The chain uses TRBV5-5 and TRBJ1-3, with D possibly being TRBD1 (5 bases). Germline V gives CDR1 SGHKS, CDR2 YYEKEE (reference sequence). The CDR3 is 16 amino acids. V was cut by 4 bases and J by 3 bases, with 17 bases left in between. CDR3 loop: CASSLLGDSVGNTIYF. CDR3 bases: TGTGCCAGCAGCCTCCTGGGGGACTCTGTTGGAAACACCATATATTTT.

This clone showed up just once. The chain employs TRBV18 and TRBJ2-2, with a possible D match to TRBD1 (5 bases). Germline-derived CDR1 and CDR2 are KGHSH and LQKENI. The CDR3 extends over 15 amino acids. Deletions cut 3 bases from V and 5 bases from J, with 13 bases between. Here the CDR3 DNA reads TGTGCCAGCTCACCCACGGATAAGGGGACCGGGGAGCTGTTTTTT. It encodes CASSPTDKGTGELFF.